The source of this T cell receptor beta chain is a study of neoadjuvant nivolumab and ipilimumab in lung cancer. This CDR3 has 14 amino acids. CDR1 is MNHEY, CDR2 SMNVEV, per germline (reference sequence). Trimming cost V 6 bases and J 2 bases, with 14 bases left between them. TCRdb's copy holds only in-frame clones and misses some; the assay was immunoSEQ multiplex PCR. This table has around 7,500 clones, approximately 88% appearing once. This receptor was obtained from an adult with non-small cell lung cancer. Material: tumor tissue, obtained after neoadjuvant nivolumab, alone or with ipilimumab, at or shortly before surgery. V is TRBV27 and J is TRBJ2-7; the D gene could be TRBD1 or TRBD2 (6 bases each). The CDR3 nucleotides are TGTGCCAGCAGGGGGGACTGGGGGCCCTACGAGCAGTACTTC. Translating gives CASRGDWGPYEQYF.